This T cell receptor (beta chain) originates from a study of blood T cell repertoires in COVID-19. Study details: Acute and convalescent COVID-19 specimens originated in the United States, Italy and Spain. T cells, B-cell-depleted T cells, or PBMCs supplied cDNA or gDNA.

The CDR3 is 16 residues long. After removal of 4 bases from V and 7 bases from J, the junction contained 14 bases not matched to a gene. CDR1 is SGHKS, CDR2 YYEKEE, per germline (reference sequence). In the source study's methods: Nucleated cell number was recorded as an estimate derived from reference gene primer amplification. Generated by immunoSEQ multiplex PCR, the TCRdb table keeps only in-frame clones and is missing some. The V and J calls and clone size were taken over from that table, and D and trimming were inferred from the DNA. This table holds about 59,000 clones, roughly nine tenths found once.

The chain uses TRBV5-5 and TRBJ1-5; 7 bases are a match to TRBD1. The sequenced sample was peripheral blood. This TCR was recovered from a man at least 80 years old in a cohort sampled during active COVID-19. This chain's CDR3 is CASSPNPTGISQPQHF. The CDR3 DNA follows: TGTGCCAGCAGCCCGAACCCGACAGGGATAAGCCAGCCCCAGCATTTT.